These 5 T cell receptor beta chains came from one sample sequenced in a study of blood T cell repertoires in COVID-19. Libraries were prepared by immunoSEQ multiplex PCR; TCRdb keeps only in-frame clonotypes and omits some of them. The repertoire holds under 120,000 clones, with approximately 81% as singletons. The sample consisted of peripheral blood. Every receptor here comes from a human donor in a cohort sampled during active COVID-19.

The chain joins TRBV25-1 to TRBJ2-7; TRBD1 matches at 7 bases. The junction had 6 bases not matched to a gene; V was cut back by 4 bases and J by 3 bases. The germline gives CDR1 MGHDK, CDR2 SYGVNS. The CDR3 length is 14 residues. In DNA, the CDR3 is TGTGCCAGCAGTGTGACAGGGAGTCGCTACGAGCAGTACTTC. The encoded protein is CASSVTGSRYEQYF.

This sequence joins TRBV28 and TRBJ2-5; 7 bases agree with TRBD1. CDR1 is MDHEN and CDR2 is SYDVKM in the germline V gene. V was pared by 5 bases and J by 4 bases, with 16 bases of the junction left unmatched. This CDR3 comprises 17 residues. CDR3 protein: CASSPESGRGKAETQYF. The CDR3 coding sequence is TGTGCCAGCAGTCCTGAAAGCGGCAGGGGGAAGGCAGAGACCCAGTACTTC.

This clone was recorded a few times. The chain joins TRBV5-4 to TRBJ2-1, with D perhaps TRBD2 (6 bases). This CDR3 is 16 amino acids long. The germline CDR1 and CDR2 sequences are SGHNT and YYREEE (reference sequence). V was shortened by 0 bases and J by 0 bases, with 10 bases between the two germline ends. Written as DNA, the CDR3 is TGTGCCAGCAGCTTGGTGCGCGGGAACTCCTACAATGAGCAGTTCTTC. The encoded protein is CASSLVRGNSYNEQFF.

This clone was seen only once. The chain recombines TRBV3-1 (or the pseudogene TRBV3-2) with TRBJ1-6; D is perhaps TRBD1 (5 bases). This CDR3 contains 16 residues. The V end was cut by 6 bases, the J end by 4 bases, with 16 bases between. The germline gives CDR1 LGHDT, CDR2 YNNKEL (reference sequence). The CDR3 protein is CASRQVLQGYNSPLHF. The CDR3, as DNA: TGTGCCAGCAGGCAGGTCCTTCAGGGTTATAATTCACCCCTCCACTTT.

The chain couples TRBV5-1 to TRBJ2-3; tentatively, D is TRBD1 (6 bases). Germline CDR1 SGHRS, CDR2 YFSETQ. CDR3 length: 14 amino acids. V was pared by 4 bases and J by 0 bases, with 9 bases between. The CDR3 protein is CASSPGQSTDTQYF. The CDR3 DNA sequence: TGCGCCAGCAGCCCTGGACAGAGCACAGATACGCAGTATTTT.